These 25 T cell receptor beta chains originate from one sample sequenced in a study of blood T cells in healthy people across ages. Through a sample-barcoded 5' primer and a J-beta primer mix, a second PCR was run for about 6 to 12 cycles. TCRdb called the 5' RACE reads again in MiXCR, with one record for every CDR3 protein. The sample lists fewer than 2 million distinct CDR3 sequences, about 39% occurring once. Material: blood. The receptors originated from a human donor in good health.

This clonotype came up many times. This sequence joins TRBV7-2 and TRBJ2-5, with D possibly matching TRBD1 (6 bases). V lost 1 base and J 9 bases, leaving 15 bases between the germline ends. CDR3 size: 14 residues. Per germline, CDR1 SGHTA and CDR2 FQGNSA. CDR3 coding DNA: TGTGCCAGCAGCTTAGGGCCGCGCCAGGGGTCCCAGTACTTC. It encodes CASSLGPRQGSQYF.

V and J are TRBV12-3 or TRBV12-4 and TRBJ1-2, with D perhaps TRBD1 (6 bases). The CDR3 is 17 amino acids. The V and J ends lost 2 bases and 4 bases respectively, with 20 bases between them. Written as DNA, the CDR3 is TGTGCCAGCAGTTTAATCTATGGGGGGAAGGGGGGCTATGGCTACACCTTC. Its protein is CASSLIYGGKGGYGYTF.

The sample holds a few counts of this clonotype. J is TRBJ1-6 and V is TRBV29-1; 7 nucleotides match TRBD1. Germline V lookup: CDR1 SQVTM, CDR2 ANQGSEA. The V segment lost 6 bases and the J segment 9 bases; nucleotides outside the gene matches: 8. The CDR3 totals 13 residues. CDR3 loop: CSVQGEALSPLHF. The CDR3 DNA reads TGCAGCGTGCAGGGGGAGGCCCTTTCACCCCTCCACTTT.

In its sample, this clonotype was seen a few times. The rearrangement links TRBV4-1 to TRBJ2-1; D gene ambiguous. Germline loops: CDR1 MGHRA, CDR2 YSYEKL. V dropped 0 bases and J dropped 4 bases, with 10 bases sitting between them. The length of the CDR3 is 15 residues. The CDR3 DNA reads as TGCGCCAGCAGCCAAGATTTTCAGGCATACAATGAGCAGTTCTTC. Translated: CASSQDFQAYNEQFF.

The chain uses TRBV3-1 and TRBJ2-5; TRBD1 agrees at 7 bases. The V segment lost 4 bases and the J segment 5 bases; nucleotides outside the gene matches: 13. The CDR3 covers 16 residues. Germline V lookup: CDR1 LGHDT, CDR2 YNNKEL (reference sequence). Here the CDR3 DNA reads TGTGCCAGCAGCCCCCCCGACAGGGTCGGTATGGAGACCCAGTACTTC. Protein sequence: CASSPPDRVGMETQYF.

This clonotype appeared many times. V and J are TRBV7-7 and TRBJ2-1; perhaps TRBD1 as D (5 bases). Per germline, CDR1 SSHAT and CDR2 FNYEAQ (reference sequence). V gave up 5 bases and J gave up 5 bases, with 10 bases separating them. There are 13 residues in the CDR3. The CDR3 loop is CASSVDRNNEQFF. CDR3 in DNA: TGTGCCAGCAGCGTAGACAGAAACAATGAGCAGTTCTTC.

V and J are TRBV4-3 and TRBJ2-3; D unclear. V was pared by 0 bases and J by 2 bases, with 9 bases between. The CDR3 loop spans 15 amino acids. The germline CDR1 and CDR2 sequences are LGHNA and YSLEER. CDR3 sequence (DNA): TGCGCCAGCAGCCAAGATATTTCCCCCACAGATACGCAGTATTTT. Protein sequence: CASSQDISPTDTQYF.

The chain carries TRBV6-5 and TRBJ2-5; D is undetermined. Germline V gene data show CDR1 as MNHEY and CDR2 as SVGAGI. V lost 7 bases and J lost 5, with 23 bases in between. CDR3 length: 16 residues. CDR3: CASKQLGEPQQETQYF. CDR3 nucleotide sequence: TGTGCCAGCAAACAACTTGGGGAACCCCAACAGGAGACCCAGTACTTC.

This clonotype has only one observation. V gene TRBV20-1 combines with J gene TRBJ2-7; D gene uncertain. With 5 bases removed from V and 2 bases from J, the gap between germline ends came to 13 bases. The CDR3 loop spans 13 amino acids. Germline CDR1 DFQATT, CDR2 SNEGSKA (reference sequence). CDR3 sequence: CSADGPAPYEQYF. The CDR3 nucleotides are TGCAGTGCTGACGGACCTGCCCCCTACGAGCAGTACTTC.

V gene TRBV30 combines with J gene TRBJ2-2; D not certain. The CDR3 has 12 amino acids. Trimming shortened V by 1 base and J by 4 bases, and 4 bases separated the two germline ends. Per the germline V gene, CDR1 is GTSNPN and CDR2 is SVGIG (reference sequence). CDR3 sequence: CAWSDLTGELFF. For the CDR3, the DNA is TGTGCCTGGAGTGACCTCACCGGGGAGCTGTTTTTT.

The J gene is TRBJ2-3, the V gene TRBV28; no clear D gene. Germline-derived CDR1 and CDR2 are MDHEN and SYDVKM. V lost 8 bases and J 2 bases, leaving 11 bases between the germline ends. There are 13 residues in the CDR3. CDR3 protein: CASQTAPTDTQYF. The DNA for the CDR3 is TGTGCCAGCCAAACGGCACCCACAGATACGCAGTATTTT.

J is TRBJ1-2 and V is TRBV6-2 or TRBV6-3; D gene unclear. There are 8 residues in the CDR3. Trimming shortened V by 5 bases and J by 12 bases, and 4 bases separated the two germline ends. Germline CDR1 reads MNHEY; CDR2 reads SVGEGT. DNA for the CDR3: TGTGCCAGCAGTCAAGACACCTTC. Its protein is CASSQDTF.

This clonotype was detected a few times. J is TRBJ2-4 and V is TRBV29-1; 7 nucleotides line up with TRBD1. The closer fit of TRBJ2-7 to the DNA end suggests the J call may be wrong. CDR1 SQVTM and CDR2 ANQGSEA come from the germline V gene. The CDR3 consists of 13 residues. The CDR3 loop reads CSVGQATIYEQYF. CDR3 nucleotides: TGCAGCGTAGGACAGGCGACGATCTACGAGCAGTACTTC.

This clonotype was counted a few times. The CDR3 here is CASILSGGQETQYF. DNA for the CDR3: TGTGCCAGCATTTTAAGCGGGGGACAAGAGACCCAGTACTTC. The chain links TRBV3-1 to TRBJ2-5; 8 bases line up with TRBD2. With 7 bases clipped from V and 2 bases from J, the junction kept 6 bases outside the gene matches. CDR1 is LGHDT, CDR2 YNNKEL, per germline (reference sequence). This CDR3 region has 14 residues.

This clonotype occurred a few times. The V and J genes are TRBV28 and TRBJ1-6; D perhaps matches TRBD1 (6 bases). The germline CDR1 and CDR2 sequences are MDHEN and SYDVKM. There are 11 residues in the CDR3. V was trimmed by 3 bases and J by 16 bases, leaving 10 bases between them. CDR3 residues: CASSLRQALHF. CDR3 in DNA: TGTGCCAGCAGTTTGCGACAGGCTCTCCACTTT.

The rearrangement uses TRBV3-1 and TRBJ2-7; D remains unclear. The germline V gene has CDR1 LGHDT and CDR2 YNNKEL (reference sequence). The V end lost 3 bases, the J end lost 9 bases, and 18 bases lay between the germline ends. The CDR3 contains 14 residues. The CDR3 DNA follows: TGTGCCAGCAGCCAGGGTTTATCGAGTCTCGTGCAGTACTTC. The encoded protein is CASSQGLSSLVQYF.

CDR3 in amino acids: CASSGGVVLGETQYF. CDR3 nucleotides: TGTGCCAGCAGTGGGGGGGTAGTCTTAGGAGAGACCCAGTACTTC. The V call is TRBV2, the J call TRBJ2-5, with D possibly matching TRBD2 (6 bases). The germline CDR1 and CDR2 sequences are SNHLY and FYNNEI. The CDR3 runs 15 residues. The V gene lost 4 bases and the J gene lost 4 bases, with 16 bases spanning the gap.

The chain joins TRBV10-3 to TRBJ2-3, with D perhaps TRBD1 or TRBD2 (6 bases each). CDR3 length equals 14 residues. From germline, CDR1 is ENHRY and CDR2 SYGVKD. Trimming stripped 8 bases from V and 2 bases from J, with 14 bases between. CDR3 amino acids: CAIGGGQITDTQYF. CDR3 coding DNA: TGTGCCATCGGAGGGGGGCAAATCACAGATACGCAGTATTTT.

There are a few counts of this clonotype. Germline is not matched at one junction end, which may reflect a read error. The DNA for the CDR3 is TGCAGTACTAGAGACAGGGTTAACTATGGCTACACCTTC. It codes for CSTRDRVNYGYTF. V gene TRBV20-1 combines with J gene TRBJ1-2; 7 bases are shared with TRBD1. The CDR3 extends over 13 amino acids. Germline CDR1 is DFQATT and CDR2 is SNEGSKA (reference sequence).

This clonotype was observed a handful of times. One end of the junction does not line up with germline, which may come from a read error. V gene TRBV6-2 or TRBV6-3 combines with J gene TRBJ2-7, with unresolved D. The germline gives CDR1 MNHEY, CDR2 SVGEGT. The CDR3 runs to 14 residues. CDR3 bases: TGTGCCAGCAGCTACTGGATTGGCGACGCCGAGCAGTACTTC. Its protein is CASSYWIGDAEQYF.

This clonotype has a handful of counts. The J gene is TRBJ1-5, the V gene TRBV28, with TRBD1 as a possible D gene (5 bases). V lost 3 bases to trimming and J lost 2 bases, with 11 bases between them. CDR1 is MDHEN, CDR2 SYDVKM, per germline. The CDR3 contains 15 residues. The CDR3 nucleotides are TGTGCCAGCAGTTTTGGGGACCGACGCAATCAGCCCCAGCATTTT. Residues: CASSFGDRRNQPQHF.

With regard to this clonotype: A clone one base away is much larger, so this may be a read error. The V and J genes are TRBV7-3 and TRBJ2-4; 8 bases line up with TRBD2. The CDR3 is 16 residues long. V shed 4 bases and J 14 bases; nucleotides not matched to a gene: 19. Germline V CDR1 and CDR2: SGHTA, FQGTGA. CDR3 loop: CASSSSGGGTVYEEYF. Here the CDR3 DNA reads TGTGCCAGCAGCTCCTCCGGCGGGGGGACTGTTTACGAGGAGTACTTC.

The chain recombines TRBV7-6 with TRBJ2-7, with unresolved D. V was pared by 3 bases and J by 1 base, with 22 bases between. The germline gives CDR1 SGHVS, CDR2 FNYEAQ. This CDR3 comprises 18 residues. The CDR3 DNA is TGTGCCAGCAGCTTCAGCACAGTCGACACCGAACCGTCCTACGAGCAGTACTTC. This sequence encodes CASSFSTVDTEPSYEQYF.

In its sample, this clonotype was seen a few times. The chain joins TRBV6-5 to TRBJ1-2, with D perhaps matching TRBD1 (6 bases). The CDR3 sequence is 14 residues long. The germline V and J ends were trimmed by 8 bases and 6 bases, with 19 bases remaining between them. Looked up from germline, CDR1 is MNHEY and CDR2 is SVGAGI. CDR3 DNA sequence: TGTGCCAGCCTCGCCCCCGGGGGGCACAATGGCTACACCTTC. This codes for CASLAPGGHNGYTF.

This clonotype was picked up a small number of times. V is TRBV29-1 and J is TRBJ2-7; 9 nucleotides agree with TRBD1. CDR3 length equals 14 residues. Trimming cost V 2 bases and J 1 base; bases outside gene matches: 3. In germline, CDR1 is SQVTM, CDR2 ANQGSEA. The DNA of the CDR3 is TGCAGCGTTGAATACGGGACAGGGTCCTACGAGCAGTACTTC. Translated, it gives CSVEYGTGSYEQYF.